Detailed here is one TCR beta chain. Its target antigen remains unknown. The sample holds no much larger clone one base away, and base qualities are not on file. To prepare the library, the immunoSEQ multiplex PCR assay was applied. TCRdb retrieved this table from immuneACCESS and kept in-frame rearrangements only. Not all clones are present; in checked studies, unresolved V genes account for under half, and no reason is known for the remainder. This sample comprises about 68,000 clones, roughly 90% of them detected only once. 4% to 4.5% of the sample rests with the top ten. Repertoires were sampled repeatedly over the course of chemoradiotherapy, so clonal expansion could be followed in the tumor microenvironment. This sample was taken from a study of chemoradiotherapy in HPV16-positive cancers (dated by TCRdb to the early 2020s). Concerning the study at large: Candidate HPV-specific T-cell clones and common TCR motifs were defined through functional T-cell assays on cells from two HPV16-positive patients. TCR repertoires from some 90 patients with HPV-related cancers were then used to track the candidate HPV-specific TCRs and motifs. The study set out to ask whether T-cell immunity against the HPV oncoproteins E6 and E7 changes over the course of chemoradiotherapy and whether that immunity affects survival.

V is clipped by 0 bases and J by 7 bases, and the sequence between their germline boundaries is 12 bases long. From the cysteine through the phenylalanine, the CDR3 covers 14 amino acids. Just CDR3 DNA is preserved here, 42 bases in frame from base 1. Taken from the germline V gene, the CDR1 and CDR2 loops are MNHNS and SASEGT. On the study overall, not on this receptor specifically: Among HPV16-positive patients, expansion of HPV-responsive T cells during chemoradiotherapy was associated with better recurrence-free survival. Only a couple of HPV16-positive patients were used to derive the functional definition of HPV-specific T cells, and the survival association was reported for HPV16-positive patients. Expansion of candidate HPV-specific clones and E7-related TCR motifs was observed in the tumor microenvironment during treatment, whereas no such expansion was observed for non-HPV-specific T cells.

The sequenced sample was blood, obtained from a patient who underwent chemoradiotherapy. This TCR derives from a human donor with HPV-associated anogenital cancer. Recombination linked TRBV6-1 to TRBJ1-2, with no reliable assignment of the D segment. The CDR3 amino acid sequence is: CASSEAFSQGGYTF. The nucleotides read TGTGCCAGCAGTGAAGCATTCAGTCAAGGTGGCTACACCTTC.